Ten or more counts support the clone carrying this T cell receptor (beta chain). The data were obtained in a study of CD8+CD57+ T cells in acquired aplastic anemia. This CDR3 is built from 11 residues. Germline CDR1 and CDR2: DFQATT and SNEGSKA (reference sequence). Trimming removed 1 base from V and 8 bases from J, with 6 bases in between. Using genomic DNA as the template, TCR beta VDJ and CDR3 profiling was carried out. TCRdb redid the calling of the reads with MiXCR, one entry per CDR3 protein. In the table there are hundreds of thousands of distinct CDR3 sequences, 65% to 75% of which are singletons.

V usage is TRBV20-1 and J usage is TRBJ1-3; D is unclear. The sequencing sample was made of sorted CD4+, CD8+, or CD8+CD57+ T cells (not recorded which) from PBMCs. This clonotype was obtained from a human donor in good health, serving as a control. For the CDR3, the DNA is TGCAGTGCTAGAGCGGAGGACACCATATATTTT. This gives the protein CSARAEDTIYF.